Listed here is a single T cell receptor (beta chain). The TCR libraries each used total RNA (approximately 3,300 ng per library). The template switching step added UMIs that contained a 6-nucleotide sample barcode. cDNA encoding TCRalpha and TCRbeta underwent two nested PCRs of roughly 17 and 9 cycles, each of which was followed by bead purification. Each CDR3 protein gets one entry in TCRdb, which reprocessed the 5' RACE reads and gives no DNA. In all, the sample yields about 85,000 distinct CDR3 sequences. This entry belongs to a study of monozygotic twins with inflammatory bowel disease. The material sequenced was blood. The origin of this receptor is a human donor with ulcerative colitis or Crohn's disease, or a healthy co-twin of an affected twin (not recorded which).

This CDR3 reads CASSLYVQPLHF. This rearrangement joins TRBV3-1 to TRBJ1-6. The V gene's germline CDR1 is LGHDT and CDR2 YNNKEL (reference sequence). CDR3 length: 12 amino acids.